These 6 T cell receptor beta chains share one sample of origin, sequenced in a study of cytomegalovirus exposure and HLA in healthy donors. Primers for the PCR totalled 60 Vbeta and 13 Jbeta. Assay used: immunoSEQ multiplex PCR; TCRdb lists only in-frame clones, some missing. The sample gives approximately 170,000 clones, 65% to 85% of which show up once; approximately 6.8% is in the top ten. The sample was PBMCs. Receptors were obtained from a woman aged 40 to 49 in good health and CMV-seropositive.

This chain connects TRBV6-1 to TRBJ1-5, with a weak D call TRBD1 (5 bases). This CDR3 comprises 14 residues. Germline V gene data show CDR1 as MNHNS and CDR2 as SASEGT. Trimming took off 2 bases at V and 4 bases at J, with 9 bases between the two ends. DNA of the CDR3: TGTGCCAGCAGTGAAAACGGGGGGAATCAGCCCCAGCATTTT. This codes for CASSENGGNQPQHF.

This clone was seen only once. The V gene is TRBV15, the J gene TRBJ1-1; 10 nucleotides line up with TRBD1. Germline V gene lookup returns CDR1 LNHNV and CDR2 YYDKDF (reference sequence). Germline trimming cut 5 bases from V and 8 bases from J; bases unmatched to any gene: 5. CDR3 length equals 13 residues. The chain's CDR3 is CATSGTTGGEAFF. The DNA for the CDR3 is TGTGCCACCAGCGGAACGACAGGGGGCGAAGCTTTCTTT.

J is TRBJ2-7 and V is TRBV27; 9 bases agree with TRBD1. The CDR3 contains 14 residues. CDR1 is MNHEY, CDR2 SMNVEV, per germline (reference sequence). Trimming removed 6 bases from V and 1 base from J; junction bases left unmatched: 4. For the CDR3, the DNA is TGTGCCAGCAGAGGGACAGGGAGATCCTACGAGCAGTACTTC. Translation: CASRGTGRSYEQYF.

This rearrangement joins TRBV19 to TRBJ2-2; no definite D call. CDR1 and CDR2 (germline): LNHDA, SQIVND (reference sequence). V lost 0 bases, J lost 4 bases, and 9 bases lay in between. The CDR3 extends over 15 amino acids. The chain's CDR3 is CASSIDNPGTGELFF. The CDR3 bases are TGTGCCAGTAGTATAGATAATCCAGGCACCGGGGAGCTGTTTTTT.

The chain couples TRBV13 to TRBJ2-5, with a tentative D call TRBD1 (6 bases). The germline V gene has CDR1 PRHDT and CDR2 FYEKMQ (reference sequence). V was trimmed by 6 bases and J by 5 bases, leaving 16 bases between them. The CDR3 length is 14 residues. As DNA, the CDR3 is TGTGCCAGCAGTCTAGGGGGACCGTGGGAGACCCAGTACTTC. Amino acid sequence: CASSLGGPWETQYF.

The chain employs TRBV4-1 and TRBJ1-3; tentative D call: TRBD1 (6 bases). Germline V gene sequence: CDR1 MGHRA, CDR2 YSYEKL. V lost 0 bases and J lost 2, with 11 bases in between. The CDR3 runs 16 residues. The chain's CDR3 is CASSQEGARAGNTIYF. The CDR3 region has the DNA TGCGCCAGCAGCCAAGAGGGGGCACGAGCTGGAAACACCATATATTTT.